A selection of T cell receptor beta chains follows, all from one sample in a study of blood T cell repertoires in COVID-19. Generated by immunoSEQ multiplex PCR, the TCRdb table keeps only in-frame clones and is missing some. In the table there are roughly 230,000 clones, approximately 83% of which are singletons. Sequencing was carried out using peripheral blood. The receptors derive from a man aged 35 to 55 with acute or convalescent COVID-19. Both conserved end residues are part of each CDR3. D genes are given only for firm matches. Clone size is given for some rows only: seen once, a few or many times, or a class if the clone is expanded.

J: TRBJ1-1
D: NA
length: 15
V: TRBV4-2
size: NA
CDR3: CASSQSTGIDTEAFF
DNA: TGTGCCAGCAGCCAATCAACAGGGATCGACACTGAAGCTTTCTTT

J: TRBJ1-4
D: TRBD1
length: 14
V: TRBV7-9
size: NA
CDR3: CASSLTTGKEKLFF
DNA: TGTGCCAGCAGCCTCACGACAGGGAAGGAAAAACTGTTTTTT

J: TRBJ2-7
D: TRBD1
length: 15
V: TRBV2
size: NA
CDR3: CASSEDQGASYEQYF
DNA: TGTGCCAGCAGTGAAGATCAGGGGGCGAGCTACGAGCAGTACTTC

J: TRBJ2-7
D: NA
length: 14
V: TRBV6-2/TRBV6-3
size: NA
CDR3: CASSYGGVAYEQYF
DNA: TGTGCCAGCAGTTATGGAGGGGTAGCCTACGAGCAGTACTTC

J: TRBJ1-1
D: TRBD1
length: 13
V: TRBV7-8
size: NA
CDR3: CASSAQGKTEAFF
DNA: TGTGCCAGCAGCGCACAGGGGAAGACTGAAGCTTTCTTT

J: TRBJ2-3
D: TRBD1
length: 16
V: TRBV6-6
size: NA
CDR3: CASSTSGQGSTDTQYF
DNA: TGTGCCAGCAGCACCTCGGGACAGGGGAGCACAGATACGCAGTATTTT

J: TRBJ1-4
D: NA
length: 16
V: TRBV7-2
size: NA
CDR3: CASSPNGPGNNEKLFF
DNA: TGTGCCAGCAGCCCCAATGGGCCAGGAAATAATGAAAAACTGTTTTTT

J: TRBJ2-1
D: TRBD2
length: 16
V: TRBV7-2
size: NA
CDR3: CASSPVVAGMYNEQFF
DNA: TGTGCCAGCAGCCCTGTGGTAGCGGGAATGTACAATGAGCAGTTCTTC

J: TRBJ1-1
D: NA
length: 13
V: TRBV7-3
size: NA
CDR3: CASSQGTETEAFF
DNA: TGTGCCAGCAGCCAAGGGACTGAAACTGAAGCTTTCTTT

J: TRBJ1-2
D: NA
length: 17
V: TRBV5-4
size: NA
CDR3: CASSPDGGVFTRPGYTF
DNA: TGTGCCAGCAGCCCCGATGGGGGGGTCTTTACCCGTCCTGGCTACACCTTC

J: TRBJ1-2
D: TRBD1
length: 16
V: TRBV7-2
size: NA
CDR3: CASSLGRDGTGNGYTF
DNA: TGTGCCAGCAGCCTAGGGAGGGACGGGACAGGGAATGGCTACACCTTC

J: TRBJ1-6
D: TRBD1
length: 16
V: TRBV2
size: NA
CDR3: CANRRGTGGNNSPLHF
DNA: TGTGCCAACCGACGGGGGACAGGGGGAAATAATTCACCCCTCCACTTT

J: TRBJ2-3
D: TRBD2
length: 14
V: TRBV12-5
size: NA
CDR3: CASGLAGLEDTQYF
DNA: TGTGCTAGTGGCTTAGCGGGACTAGAAGATACGCAGTATTTT

J: TRBJ2-5
D: TRBD2
length: 15
V: TRBV6-2/TRBV6-3
size: many
CDR3: CASSYPTSGSETQYF
DNA: TGTGCCAGCAGTTACCCGACTAGCGGGAGTGAGACCCAGTACTTC

J: TRBJ2-2
D: NA
length: 17
V: TRBV11-2
size: NA
CDR3: CASSLLFSVFNTGELFF
DNA: TGTGCCAGCAGCTTACTATTTTCTGTTTTTAACACCGGGGAGCTGTTTTTT

J: TRBJ2-5
D: NA
length: 15
V: TRBV9
size: many
CDR3: CASSTLGQPGETQYF
DNA: TGTGCCAGCTCCACCCTCGGACAGCCGGGGGAGACCCAGTACTTC

J: TRBJ2-2
D: NA
length: 16
V: TRBV3-1/TRBV3-2
size: NA
CDR3: CASTDTGRRGTGELFF
DNA: TGTGCCAGTACTGATACGGGGAGGCGGGGCACCGGGGAGCTGTTTTTT

J: TRBJ2-1
D: NA
length: 16
V: TRBV4-1
size: NA
CDR3: CASSQLGGRAVDEQFF
DNA: TGCGCCAGCAGCCAATTAGGGGGGAGGGCAGTTGATGAGCAGTTCTTC

J: TRBJ2-7
D: TRBD1
length: 20
V: TRBV23-1
size: NA
CDR3: CASSQGLGQGSSRVSHEQYF
DNA: TGCGCCAGCAGTCAGGGTTTGGGACAGGGTTCATCGCGGGTCTCTCACGAGCAGTACTTC

J: TRBJ1-2
D: NA
length: 15
V: TRBV9
size: NA
CDR3: CASSVAPLDGDGYTF
DNA: TGTGCCAGCAGCGTAGCCCCCTTAGACGGAGATGGCTACACCTTC

J: TRBJ1-1
D: NA
length: 13
V: TRBV10-3
size: few
CDR3: CAISESLEAEAFF
DNA: TGTGCCATCAGTGAGTCGCTAGAGGCTGAAGCTTTCTTT

J: TRBJ2-7
D: NA
length: 15
V: TRBV29-1
size: NA
CDR3: CSVETVAETSYEQYF
DNA: TGCAGCGTTGAAACTGTGGCGGAAACCTCCTACGAGCAGTACTTC

J: TRBJ2-7
D: TRBD2
length: 15
V: TRBV5-1
size: NA
CDR3: CASSPLAGSGYEQYF
DNA: TGCGCCAGCAGCCCGTTAGCGGGATCGGGCTACGAGCAGTACTTC

J: TRBJ1-3
D: TRBD1
length: 14
V: TRBV7-9
size: NA
CDR3: CASSLRTGGNTIYF
DNA: TGTGCCAGTAGTCTCCGGACAGGGGGAAACACCATATATTTT

J: TRBJ2-1
D: NA
length: 15
V: TRBV7-9
size: NA
CDR3: CASGPNASSYNEQFF
DNA: TGTGCCAGCGGGCCAAATGCCAGCTCCTACAATGAGCAGTTCTTC

J: TRBJ2-3
D: NA
length: 14
V: TRBV3-1/TRBV3-2
size: NA
CDR3: CATTGSLGTDTQYF
DNA: TGTGCCACCACCGGGTCCCTCGGAACAGATACGCAGTATTTT

J: TRBJ1-3
D: NA
length: 15
V: TRBV10-2
size: NA
CDR3: CAASSRTGSGNTIYF
DNA: TGCGCCGCTAGCAGCAGGACGGGCTCTGGAAACACCATATATTTT

J: TRBJ2-1
D: NA
length: 15
V: TRBV6-4
size: NA
CDR3: CASSKEIAGYNEQFF
DNA: TGTGCCAGCAGTAAAGAAATTGCGGGTTACAATGAGCAGTTCTTC

J: TRBJ1-4
D: TRBD1
length: 15
V: TRBV7-2
size: NA
CDR3: CASSTTGTENEKLFF
DNA: TGTGCCAGCAGTACTACCGGGACAGAGAATGAAAAACTGTTTTTT

J: TRBJ2-3
D: NA
length: 16
V: TRBV5-4
size: NA
CDR3: CASSFWVVALTDTQYF
DNA: TGTGCCAGCAGCTTTTGGGTGGTAGCACTCACAGATACGCAGTATTTT

J: TRBJ1-2
D: NA
length: 12
V: TRBV12-3/TRBV12-4
size: NA
CDR3: CASSLSGAGYTF
DNA: TGTGCCAGCAGTTTATCAGGGGCCGGCTACACCTTC

J: TRBJ1-4
D: TRBD1
length: 16
V: TRBV7-9
size: few
CDR3: CASSRQGIGTNEKLFF
DNA: TGTGCCAGCAGTCGACAGGGGATAGGAACTAATGAAAAACTGTTTTTT

J: TRBJ2-3
D: TRBD2
length: 14
V: TRBV6-5
size: few
CDR3: CASRLAGQTDTQYF
DNA: TGTGCCAGCAGGCTAGCGGGTCAGACAGATACGCAGTATTTT

J: TRBJ2-7
D: TRBD1
length: 16
V: TRBV5-8
size: NA
CDR3: CASSESMDRAAYEQYF
DNA: TGTGCCAGCAGCGAATCGATGGACAGGGCCGCCTACGAGCAGTACTTC

J: TRBJ2-7
D: TRBD2
length: 18
V: TRBV25-1
size: once
CDR3: CASGQKGQPGLASYEQYF
DNA: TGTGCCAGCGGTCAAAAGGGACAGCCGGGACTAGCCAGCTACGAGCAGTACTTC

J: TRBJ2-1
D: TRBD2
length: 14
V: TRBV5-6
size: NA
CDR3: CASSLSGRAYEQFF
DNA: TGTGCCAGCAGCCTTAGCGGGAGGGCCTATGAGCAGTTCTTC

J: TRBJ1-1
D: TRBD1
length: 12
V: TRBV2
size: NA
CDR3: CASSRQGTEAFF
DNA: TGTGCCAGCAGTCGACAGGGGACTGAAGCTTTCTTT

J: TRBJ1-4
D: TRBD1
length: 15
V: TRBV7-9
size: NA
CDR3: CASSLRTGRGEKLFF
DNA: TGTGCCAGCAGCCTCCGGACAGGGAGAGGTGAAAAACTGTTTTTT

J: TRBJ2-7
D: NA
length: 14
V: TRBV27
size: NA
CDR3: CASSLRQGPYEQYF
DNA: TGTGCCAGCAGTTTACGGCAGGGGCCCTACGAGCAGTACTTC

J: TRBJ1-2
D: TRBD1
length: 15
V: TRBV27
size: NA
CDR3: CASSSPGQGAYGYTF
DNA: TGTGCCAGCAGTTCGCCGGGACAGGGGGCTTATGGCTACACCTTC

J: TRBJ2-1
D: NA
length: 14
V: TRBV19
size: NA
CDR3: CASSIYSSYNEQFF
DNA: TGTGCCAGTAGTATCTATAGCTCCTACAATGAGCAGTTCTTC

J: TRBJ1-6
D: NA
length: 14
V: TRBV6-4
size: NA
CDR3: CASSDGQGNSPLHF
DNA: TGTGCCAGCAGTGACGGCCAGGGAAACTCACCCCTCCACTTT

J: TRBJ2-1
D: TRBD2
length: 15
V: TRBV30
size: NA
CDR3: CAWSAGRSSADEQFF
DNA: TGTGCCTGGAGTGCCGGGAGGTCCTCGGCGGATGAGCAGTTCTTC

J: TRBJ2-3
D: NA
length: 13
V: TRBV4-1
size: NA
CDR3: CASSQAGADTQYF
DNA: TGCGCCAGCAGCCAAGCGGGGGCAGATACGCAGTATTTT

J: TRBJ1-2
D: NA
length: 15
V: TRBV10-3
size: once
CDR3: CAISGGGGAIYGYTF
DNA: TGTGCCATCAGCGGGGGCGGGGGCGCGATCTATGGCTACACCTTC

J: TRBJ2-7
D: NA
length: 12
V: TRBV2
size: NA
CDR3: CASRTDSYEQYF
DNA: TGTGCCAGCAGAACAGATTCCTACGAGCAGTACTTC

J: TRBJ2-5
D: NA
length: 18
V: TRBV15
size: NA
CDR3: CATSRDGEALRRQETQYF
DNA: TGTGCCACCAGCAGAGATGGAGAGGCTCTCCGAAGACAAGAGACCCAGTACTTC

J: TRBJ2-2
D: NA
length: 15
V: TRBV19
size: NA
CDR3: CASGELDSVTGELFF
DNA: TGTGCCAGTGGGGAACTGGACAGCGTCACCGGGGAGCTGTTTTTT

J: TRBJ2-7
D: NA
length: 14
V: TRBV30
size: NA
CDR3: CAWSVRRGLGEQYF
DNA: TGTGCCTGGAGTGTACGGAGAGGTCTGGGCGAGCAGTACTTC

J: TRBJ1-4
D: NA
length: 18
V: TRBV4-2
size: NA
CDR3: CASSQDPVGDLTNEKLFF
DNA: TGTGCCAGCAGCCAAGACCCTGTAGGGGATTTAACTAATGAAAAACTGTTTTTT

J: TRBJ2-2
D: NA
length: 16
V: TRBV7-2
size: NA
CDR3: CASSLVGGPNTGELFF
DNA: TGTGCCAGCAGCTTAGTGGGGGGACCGAACACCGGGGAGCTGTTTTTT

J: TRBJ2-1
D: TRBD2
length: 16
V: TRBV9
size: NA
CDR3: CASSSTSGRALYEQFF
DNA: TGTGCCAGCAGCTCCACTAGCGGGAGGGCCTTATATGAGCAGTTCTTC

J: TRBJ2-7
D: NA
length: 14
V: TRBV3-1/TRBV3-2
size: NA
CDR3: CASSQVLGGVEQYF
DNA: TGTGCCAGCAGCCAAGTCCTAGGCGGTGTCGAGCAGTACTTC

J: TRBJ2-7
D: TRBD1
length: 15
V: TRBV28
size: NA
CDR3: CASSLFMQGAHEQYF
DNA: TGTGCCAGCAGTTTATTCATGCAGGGGGCTCACGAGCAGTACTTC

J: TRBJ2-7
D: TRBD2
length: 15
V: TRBV7-9
size: NA
CDR3: CASSTTTSGNYEQYF
DNA: TGTGCCAGCAGCACTACGACTAGCGGGAACTACGAGCAGTACTTC

J: TRBJ2-5
D: TRBD1
length: 16
V: TRBV18
size: NA
CDR3: CASSPGTGGGGETQYF
DNA: TGTGCCAGCTCACCCGGGACAGGGGGAGGAGGAGAGACCCAGTACTTC

J: TRBJ1-1
D: NA
length: 14
V: TRBV5-3
size: NA
CDR3: CARSPGHSNTEAFF
DNA: TGTGCCAGAAGCCCCGGACACTCCAACACTGAAGCTTTCTTT

J: TRBJ1-1
D: NA
length: 14
V: TRBV27
size: medium-sized
CDR3: CASSPPYRDTEAFF
DNA: TGTGCCAGCAGTCCGCCATACCGGGACACTGAAGCTTTCTTT

J: TRBJ2-7
D: NA
length: 15
V: TRBV27
size: NA
CDR3: CASSPRHGITYEQYF
DNA: TGTGCCAGCAGTCCCCGCCACGGTATCACCTACGAGCAGTACTTC